One T cell receptor beta chain is described in this entry. Its antigen remains unknown. TCRdb ran MiXCR on the 5' RACE reads and lists one entry per CDR3 protein. This table has around 300,000 distinct CDR3 sequences, approximately 13% appearing once. This sample was taken from a study of T-cell memory formation after mild COVID-19. Overall study results and limits: Clones that contracted from day 15 to 85 had balanced CD4/CD8; later expanders were CD4+ biased.

V lost 4 bases, J lost 6 bases, and 10 bases lay in between. Germline lookup yields CDR1 LNHNV and CDR2 YYDKDF (reference sequence). The CDR3 is 13 amino acids. The TCR was taken from a man aged 18-30 years who had mild COVID-19 (a few samples of this study predate the infection). Cell type and time point are not known. The sequencing sample was made of PBMCs or a T cell subset sorted from them (not recorded which). This rearrangement joins TRBV15 to TRBJ1-3; no definite D call. Written as DNA, the CDR3 is TGTGCCACCAGCAAATCGAGAGCAAACACCATATATTTT. Residues: CATSKSRANTIYF.